The source of this T cell receptor (beta chain) is a study of immune evolution from preneoplasia to lung adenocarcinoma (dated by TCRdb to the early 2020s). Regarding the study in general: HLA loss of heterozygosity was found in under 8.5% of AIS, around 14% of MIA and roughly 30% of ADC lesions, and in no AAH lesions. The study combined immune gene expression, TCR sequencing and multiplex immunofluorescence to profile immune contexture across lung adenocarcinoma precursors and invasive adenocarcinoma. Resected precursor lesions (AAH, AIS, MIA) and invasive adenocarcinomas were each compared against paired morphologically normal lung tissue. Sample size was determined by specimen availability and not by a prior power calculation. The immune data were integrated with whole exome sequencing and methylation data obtained from the same cohort of nodules. The overall cohort comprised roughly 52 patients with pulmonary nodules who underwent surgical resection. A total of more than 40 patients contributed TCR sequencing data. According to the study, around 99 samples were used for TCR sequencing. Class I HLA alleles were inferred from exome data with POLYSOLVER, and allele-specific HLA loss was detected with LOHHLA.

The full study reports these points: Normal lung had the highest top T cell clone frequencies, and these frequencies appeared to fall progressively from AAH through AIS, MIA and invasive adenocarcinoma. KRAS-mutant nodules showed the highest T cell clonality compared with EGFR-mutant or double wild-type lesions. The findings rested on association rather than direct causation, and larger cohorts with long-term follow-up and longitudinal biopsies were considered necessary. Because every patient came from Japan and China, how well the results apply to Western populations was uncertain. The highest clonality was observed in normal lung, whereas higher T cell density and diversity but lower clonality appeared to be present in later-stage lesions.

On this clone: Its antigen is unknown. Base-call qualities are not available, and no considerably larger clone is one nucleotide away.

The immunoSEQ hsTCRbeta Kit was used to sequence TCR beta CDR3 regions from DNA. Regarding the original processing steps: TCR sequencing data were analysed with the ImmunoSEQ Analyzer. T cell clonality was defined as 1 minus Pielou's evenness, as computed on productive rearrangements. T cell diversity was measured with the inverse Simpson index on productive templates. T cell density was defined as TCR beta template counts normalized to usable DNA, with usable DNA estimated by amplification and sequencing of housekeeping genes. Two-sided Kruskal-Wallis tests were used to compare TCR metrics across histologic stages. Held by TCRdb, this immuneACCESS table contains in-frame sequences only and omits some clones. Under half of the omission traces to an unresolved V gene where checked; the cause of the rest is unknown. The DNA gave D and trimming, while V, J and clone size come from that table. The sample contains approximately 5,000 clones, 70% to 85% of them found a single time. The ten largest make up 5.5% to 8% of the sample.

The patients had resection in Japan or China between the mid-2010s and the late 2010s. Two lung cancer pathologists independently reviewed H&E slides to confirm the histologic diagnosis of every case. Premalignant or tumor cells were enriched for nucleic acid extraction by macro-dissection performed after pathologic assessment. FFPE tissue was used for DNA isolation with the AllPrep DNA/RNA FFPE Kit. Per the germline V gene (reference sequence), LNHDA is the CDR1 and SQIVND is the CDR2. The CDR3 runs 16 amino acids, cysteine and phenylalanine included. Of the read, only the CDR3 DNA is kept; its 48 bases are in frame from base 1. V is cut by 4 bases and J by 3 bases, and the space between the germline ends is 18 bases.

The sequence derives from a person aged 55 to 79 with lung adenocarcinoma. Sequencing was performed on FFPE lung adenocarcinoma in situ tissue. The label giving this sample's cell subset or site can be read as: preinvasive adenocarcinoma in situ (AIS). The V and J genes are TRBV19 and TRBJ1-1, and the D gene may be TRBD1, 5 bases matching. The DNA sequence reads TGTGCCAGTAGTAAGCGCAGGGAGTCTTTCGACACTGAAGCTTTCTTT. Its coded protein is CASSKRRESFDTEAFF.